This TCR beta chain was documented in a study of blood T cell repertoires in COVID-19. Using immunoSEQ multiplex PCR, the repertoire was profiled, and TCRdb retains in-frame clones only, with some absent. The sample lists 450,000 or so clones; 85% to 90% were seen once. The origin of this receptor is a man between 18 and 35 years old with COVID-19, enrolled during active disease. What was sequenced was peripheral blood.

The CDR3 loop is CASSEGAGRSTEAFF. CDR3 in DNA: TGTGCCAGCAGTGAAGGGGCAGGGAGGAGCACTGAAGCTTTCTTT. The rearrangement links TRBV25-1 to TRBJ1-1; D is possibly TRBD1 (5 bases). Trimming removed 2 bases at V and 4 bases at J, with 14 bases between. CDR3 length equals 15 residues. Germline CDR1 reads MGHDK; CDR2 reads SYGVNS.